This TCR beta chain was sequenced in a study of early T cells in non-severe SARS-CoV-2 infection. Study summary: Bulk RNA isolated from unsorted whole blood underwent sequencing; chains were not paired.

This clonotype was seen ten or more times. Its antigen is not known. Attached unique molecular identifiers marked individual cDNA molecules. Using its own MiXCR run on the 5' RACE reads, TCRdb lists one record per CDR3 protein. The sample carries about 77,000 distinct CDR3 sequences, about 5% recorded once. The CDR3 has 15 amino acids. Germline CDR1 and CDR2: MDHEN and SYDVKM. Trimming took 6 bases from V and 2 from J; bases not matched to a gene: 10. Study findings and constraints: Matching against VDJdb likely underestimated virus-specific expansions, favoring anti-spike CD8.

The sample was whole blood, taken at baseline. This clonotype was sampled from an adult who was a healthcare worker with PCR-confirmed SARS-CoV-2 infection or an uninfected control (not recorded which). The rearrangement uses TRBV28 and TRBJ2-7; 7 nucleotides match TRBD1. CDR3 sequence reads: CASRPDRVKAYEQYF. CDR3 sequence (DNA): TGTGCCAGCAGACCAGACAGGGTGAAGGCCTACGAGCAGTACTTC.